Shown below are 8 T cell receptor beta chains from a single sample sequenced in a study of blood T cell repertoires in COVID-19. Profiled with immunoSEQ multiplex PCR; TCRdb holds only in-frame clones, not every one. The repertoire has about 140,000 clones, about 88% of them found once; the top ten carry approximately 2.5%. The sample taken for sequencing was peripheral blood. All receptors come from a human donor with acute or convalescent COVID-19. The donor label of this sample is uncertain.

This chain connects TRBV18 to TRBJ1-1; TRBD1 matches at 7 bases. CDR3 length: 15 residues. J gave up 1 base and V 3 bases, and 5 bases lay outside the gene matches. CDR1 KGHSH and CDR2 LQKENI come from the germline V gene. CDR3 nucleotide sequence: TGTGCCAGCTCACCGACCGGGACAGAGAACACTGAAGCTTTCTTT. This gives the protein CASSPTGTENTEAFF.

This chain connects TRBV5-1 to TRBJ1-1; 9 nucleotides align to TRBD1. The ends lost 2 bases at V and 8 bases at J; junction bases unmatched: 4. The CDR3 sequence is 13 residues long. The germline V gene has CDR1 SGHRS and CDR2 YFSETQ. The CDR3 reads CASSLGQGWEAFF. CDR3 sequence (DNA): TGCGCCAGCAGCTTAGGACAGGGGTGGGAAGCTTTCTTT.

This chain uses TRBV9 with TRBJ1-6; unclear D gene. This CDR3 comprises 15 residues. The germline gives CDR1 SGDLS, CDR2 YYNGEE. Trimming stripped 3 bases from V and 7 bases from J, with 14 bases between. The CDR3 is CASSERLSRNSPLHF. CDR3 DNA sequence: TGTGCCAGCAGCGAACGACTCTCGAGGAATTCACCCCTCCACTTT.

The chain uses TRBV4-2 and TRBJ1-6; D uncertain. V lost 3 bases and J lost 10, with 13 bases in between. This CDR3 is 14 amino acids long. Germline values: CDR1 LGHNA, CDR2 YNFKEQ. The CDR3 DNA follows: TGTGCCAGCAGCCATCCCGTCCCGGGATCACCCCTCCACTTT. Residues: CASSHPVPGSPLHF.

The rearrangement uses TRBV3-1 (or the pseudogene TRBV3-2) and TRBJ1-1; TRBD1 aligns across 9 bases. The CDR3 is 14 residues long. Germline trimming cut 3 bases from V and 4 bases from J; bases unmatched to any gene: 3. In germline, CDR1 is LGHDT, CDR2 YNNKEL (reference sequence). The CDR3 DNA is TGTGCCAGCAGCCAGGGACAGGGTGGCACTGAAGCTTTCTTT. It encodes CASSQGQGGTEAFF.

The chain uses TRBV19 and TRBJ2-3; D might be TRBD2 (6 bases). V was clipped by 9 bases and J by 2 bases, with 18 bases between them. The CDR3 length is 15 residues. Germline V CDR1 and CDR2: LNHDA, SQIVND (reference sequence). CDR3 protein: CASAFVQRATDTQYF. CDR3 nucleotide sequence: TGTGCCAGCGCTTTTGTCCAGCGGGCCACAGATACGCAGTATTTT.

For this clone: At one boundary the junction diverges from the germline segment, which might be a read error. The rearrangement joins TRBV7-3 to TRBJ1-1; D unresolved. This CDR3 is 11 amino acids long. The germline V gene has CDR1 SGHTA and CDR2 FQGTGA. Written as DNA, the CDR3 is TGTGCCAGCAGCTTACTACAGCCCGTGGACTTT. This gives the protein CASSLLQPVDF.

The chain uses TRBV3-1 (or the pseudogene TRBV3-2) and TRBJ1-1, with 10 bases identical to TRBD1. Germline CDR1 and CDR2: LGHDT and YNNKEL (reference sequence). J gave up 3 bases and V 4 bases, and 5 bases lay outside the gene matches. The CDR3 length is 15 residues. The DNA of the CDR3 is TGTGCCAGCAGCCCCCGGGACAGGGGTGACACTGAAGCTTTCTTT. Translating gives CASSPRDRGDTEAFF.